Here is one TCR beta chain with its context. This sample stems from a study of blood T cell repertoires in COVID-19. Study-wide background: The origin of the acute and convalescent COVID-19 samples was the United States, Italy and Spain.

Original methodology: Amplification with reference gene primers provided the estimates of nucleated cell counts. Some clones are missing from TCRdb's copy, which holds only in-frame ones; the method was immunoSEQ multiplex PCR. V and J calls and clone size are given by that table; D and trimming were obtained from the DNA. Here the sample spans 80,000 or so clones, around 84% being singletons. The V segment lost 3 bases and the J segment 4 bases; nucleotides outside the gene matches: 10. CDR3 length: 15 amino acids. Per the germline V gene, CDR1 is SQVTM and CDR2 is ANQGSEA. The sequence derives from a woman in her 70s with acute or convalescent COVID-19. The genes are TRBV29-1 and TRBJ2-5, with 8 bases that match TRBD2. The sample comprised peripheral blood. Written as DNA, the CDR3 is TGCAGCGTTGAGGACGGGAGGGCTATGGCAGAGACCCAGTACTTC. It specifies CSVEDGRAMAETQYF.